Below are 27 T cell receptor beta chains sequenced from a single sample in a study of OX40 agonist ivuxolimab in advanced cancers. The receptor library was made with the immunoSEQ multiplex PCR assay. TCRdb provides this immuneACCESS table in a form limited to in-frame rearrangements. Some clones are lacking; in checked studies, under half of them reflect an unresolved V gene, and why the rest are absent is not known. Counted in this sample were tens of thousands of clones; roughly 90% of them appeared once. 2% to 3% of the sample belongs to the ten largest clones. The specimen comprised CD4+ or CD8+ T cells sorted from blood, sampled in a trial of the OX40 agonist ivuxolimab. All receptors derive from an adult with an advanced solid tumor such as melanoma, head and neck, liver or kidney cancer.

This clone was counted only a few times. The chain uses TRBV6-1 and TRBJ1-1; D not resolved. V was pared by 4 bases and J by 0 bases, with 12 bases between. CDR1 is MNHNS, CDR2 SASEGT, per germline. This CDR3 is built from 15 residues. In DNA form, the CDR3 reads TGTGCCAGCAGTGTGACACCCACCGTGAACACTGAAGCTTTCTTT. Amino acid sequence: CASSVTPTVNTEAFF.

Only one count was recorded for this clone. The chain employs TRBV7-2 and TRBJ1-5; TRBD1 is a possible D gene (5 bases). Germline CDR1 and CDR2: SGHTA and FQGNSA. Trimming pared 0 bases from V and 5 bases from J, leaving 8 bases between. This CDR3 is 14 amino acids long. In DNA, the CDR3 is TGTGCCAGCAGCTTAGCAGGGGTGGATCAGCCCCAGCATTTT. Its protein is CASSLAGVDQPQHF.

V is TRBV28 and J is TRBJ1-3; D call uncertain. The V gene lost 5 bases and the J gene lost 7 bases, with 6 bases spanning the gap. The CDR3 is 11 amino acids. Per the germline V gene, CDR1 is MDHEN and CDR2 is SYDVKM. CDR3 sequence reads: CASSGFNTIYF. CDR3 in DNA: TGTGCCAGCAGTGGGTTTAACACCATATATTTT.

A note on this clone: Within the sample, other DNA sequences also encode this same CDR3. The rearrangement uses TRBV18 and TRBJ1-5, with 9 bases fitting TRBD1. This CDR3 has 16 residues. Germline-derived CDR1 and CDR2 are KGHSH and LQKENI. Trimming removed 0 bases from V and 2 bases from J; junction bases left unmatched: 2. The CDR3 is CASSPPGQGGNQPQHF. CDR3 DNA: TGTGCCAGCTCACCACCGGGACAGGGAGGCAATCAGCCCCAGCATTTT.

DNA of the CDR3: TGTGCCAGCAGTCCGTTTGGCTATGGCTACACCTTC. It yields the protein CASSPFGYGYTF. The chain joins TRBV28 to TRBJ1-2, with D unresolved. Looked up from germline, CDR1 is MDHEN and CDR2 is SYDVKM. V lost 5 bases and J lost 4, with 8 bases in between. This CDR3 has 12 residues.

This chain connects TRBV10-3 to TRBJ2-3, with D possibly TRBD2 on 5 matching bases. CDR3 length: 14 residues. Per germline, CDR1 ENHRY and CDR2 SYGVKD. V was clipped by 7 bases and J by 2 bases, with 13 bases between them. CDR3 region: CAIKPLAATDTQYF. Here the CDR3 DNA reads TGTGCCATCAAGCCCCTAGCAGCCACAGATACGCAGTATTTT.

CDR3 protein: CASSSTMPGQGALWGYTF. As DNA, the CDR3 is TGTGCCAGCAGTTCCACCATGCCGGGACAGGGGGCGCTTTGGGGCTACACCTTC. V and J are TRBV28 and TRBJ1-2; TRBD1 matches at 12 bases. Germline V lookup: CDR1 MDHEN, CDR2 SYDVKM. The CDR3 runs to 18 residues. V gave up 4 bases and J gave up 8 bases; unmatched junction bases: 17.

The chain employs TRBV4-1 and TRBJ1-1; D gene ambiguous. Germline loops: CDR1 MGHRA, CDR2 YSYEKL. This CDR3 spans 14 amino acids. Trimming took 0 bases from V and 7 from J, leaving 12 bases between them. The CDR3 DNA follows: TGCGCCAGCAGCCAAGATTTACCAACTTTTGAAGCTTTCTTT. Protein: CASSQDLPTFEAFF.

The rearrangement joins TRBV27 to TRBJ2-5; a possible D gene is TRBD2 (5 bases). V was clipped by 3 bases and J by 3 bases, with 8 bases between them. The CDR3 runs 13 residues. Germline CDR1 is MNHEY and CDR2 is SMNVEV (reference sequence). For the CDR3, the DNA is TGTGCCAGCAGTTTGGGAGAGAAAGAGACCCAGTACTTC. Its protein product is CASSLGEKETQYF.

The CDR3 protein is CASSLGQGPYNEQFF. The CDR3 coding sequence is TGTGCCAGCAGCCTCGGACAGGGGCCGTACAATGAGCAGTTCTTC. The V call is TRBV7-8, the J call TRBJ2-1; 9 nucleotides line up with TRBD1. The CDR3 runs 15 residues. Per germline, CDR1 SGHVS and CDR2 FQNEAQ. V lost 5 bases to trimming and J lost 4 bases; unmatched junction nucleotides: 6.

This rearrangement joins TRBV6-6 to TRBJ2-4; the match to TRBD2 covers 9 bases. V was clipped by 2 bases and J by 6 bases; unmatched bases: 5. This CDR3 has 15 residues. From germline, CDR1 is MNHNY and CDR2 SVGAGI (reference sequence). CDR3 region: CASSYAPREGNIQYF. CDR3 DNA: TGTGCCAGCAGTTACGCCCCGCGGGAGGGAAACATTCAGTACTTC.

The chain combines TRBV6-6 with TRBJ2-3, with 7 positions matching TRBD1. In germline, CDR1 is MNHNY, CDR2 SVGAGI (reference sequence). V trimming: 6 bases; J trimming: 0 bases; junction bases outside the gene matches: 9. CDR3 size: 16 residues. The DNA for the CDR3 is TGTGCCAGCAGAAGGGGGCGAGAAACTAGCACAGATACGCAGTATTTT. Translated, it gives CASRRGRETSTDTQYF.

CDR3 sequence reads: CASSSPPKSPSYEQYF. As DNA, the CDR3 is TGTGCCAGCAGTTCCCCGCCCAAGAGTCCATCCTACGAGCAGTACTTC. The V gene is TRBV6-6, the J gene TRBJ2-7, with no clear D. V lost 4 bases and J lost 1, with 17 bases in between. The CDR3 loop spans 16 amino acids. CDR1 is MNHNY, CDR2 SVGAGI, per germline (reference sequence).

The chain links TRBV6-1 to TRBJ2-3; D unclear. V lost 5 bases and J lost 2, with 11 bases in between. The germline CDR1 and CDR2 sequences are MNHNS and SASEGT. This CDR3 contains 14 residues. The CDR3 DNA reads TGTGCCAGCAGTCTGCTGGCGAACACAGATACGCAGTATTTT. Its translation: CASSLLANTDTQYF.

The V gene is TRBV18, the J gene TRBJ2-4; 8 positions agree with TRBD1. V was pared by 3 bases and J by 8 bases, with 15 bases of the junction left unmatched. In germline, CDR1 is KGHSH, CDR2 LQKENI. This CDR3 is built from 17 residues. CDR3 coding DNA: TGTGCCAGCTCACCCGTATTCAGCGGACAGGGTACGCACATTCAGTACTTC. It codes for CASSPVFSGQGTHIQYF. Full variable domain (missing parts from reference TRBV18 and TRBJ2-4): NAGVMQNPRHLVRRRGQEARLRCSPMKGHSHVYWYRQLPEEGLKFMVYLQKENIIDESGMPKERFSAEFPKEGPSILRIQQVVRGDSAAYFCASSPVFSGQGTHIQYFGAGTRLSVL.

This chain joins TRBV5-4 and TRBJ1-2, with a possible D match to TRBD1 (6 bases). V lost 0 bases to trimming and J lost 3 bases, with 9 bases between them. Looked up from germline, CDR1 is SGHNT and CDR2 is YYREEE (reference sequence). CDR3 length equals 14 residues. CDR3 sequence reads: CASSLGGQDYGYTF. In DNA form, the CDR3 reads TGTGCCAGCAGCTTGGGGGGGCAGGACTATGGCTACACCTTC.

The rearrangement uses TRBV29-1 and TRBJ1-5; 8 bases are shared with TRBD1. Germline CDR1 reads SQVTM; CDR2 reads ANQGSEA. The CDR3 consists of 13 residues. V shed 4 bases, J shed 8 bases, and the junction held 7 bases outside the gene matches. CDR3 amino acids: CSVAGQGGEPQHF. DNA of the CDR3: TGCAGCGTTGCCGGACAGGGAGGAGAGCCCCAGCATTTT.

The CDR3 region is CASSYSTGVSGNTIYF. The CDR3 DNA sequence: TGTGCCAGCAGTTACTCGACGGGAGTTTCTGGAAACACCATATATTTT. The chain carries TRBV6-5 and TRBJ1-3, with no clear D. The CDR3 sequence is 16 residues long. Germline V gene lookup returns CDR1 MNHEY and CDR2 SVGAGI. The ends were cut back, 0 bases at V and 1 base at J, with 10 bases in the middle.

V and J are TRBV5-4 and TRBJ1-1; the D is unclear. Germline values: CDR1 SGHNT, CDR2 YYREEE (reference sequence). Trimming pared 2 bases from V and 11 bases from J, leaving 28 bases between. This CDR3 region has 17 residues. The CDR3 coding sequence is TGTGCCAGCAGCTTAGACCTACCGCGAAAGGGATCCCTTGGGGCTTTCTTT. This translates into CASSLDLPRKGSLGAFF.

The chain uses TRBV7-9 and TRBJ1-1; no clear D gene. The V and J ends lost 1 base and 0 bases respectively, with 15 bases between them. The CDR3 covers 17 residues. Germline V gene lookup returns CDR1 SEHNR and CDR2 FQNEAQ (reference sequence). CDR3 sequence (DNA): TGTGCCAGCAGCTTAGGGGCACCCCGGATAATGAACACTGAAGCTTTCTTT. Its translation is CASSLGAPRIMNTEAFF.

The chain uses TRBV29-1 and TRBJ2-1, with 7 nucleotides matching TRBD2. The CDR3 has 15 amino acids. Per the germline V gene, CDR1 is SQVTM and CDR2 is ANQGSEA. J gave up 4 bases and V 6 bases, and 12 bases lay outside the gene matches. Here the CDR3 DNA reads TGCAGCGTCACTACCGGAGCGGGAATATACAATGAGCAGTTCTTC. Protein product: CSVTTGAGIYNEQFF.

This chain joins TRBV6-1 and TRBJ2-1; tentative D call: TRBD1 (6 bases). The CDR3 covers 13 residues. V lost 7 bases and J lost 3, with 10 bases in between. Germline loops: CDR1 MNHNS, CDR2 SASEGT. The CDR3 DNA is TGTGCCAGCAAAATAGGGGGCTACAATGAGCAGTTCTTC. This encodes CASKIGGYNEQFF.

The chain recombines TRBV9 with TRBJ1-3; 7 nucleotides agree with TRBD1. CDR1 is SGDLS and CDR2 is YYNGEE in the germline V gene. The CDR3 contains 14 residues. Trimming took 5 bases from V and 4 from J; bases not matched to a gene: 6. Written as DNA, the CDR3 is TGTGCCAGCAGTTCCGACAGGGCCGGAAACACCATATATTTT. Translation: CASSSDRAGNTIYF.

V usage is TRBV6-1 and J usage is TRBJ2-7; no clear D. V was trimmed by 2 bases and J by 7 bases, leaving 9 bases between them. The CDR3 has 12 residues. The germline gives CDR1 MNHNS, CDR2 SASEGT. The DNA for the CDR3 is TGTGCCAGCAGTGAAACCGTTGGGGAGCAGTACTTC. Protein: CASSETVGEQYF.

The chain employs TRBV20-1 and TRBJ2-5, with D maybe TRBD1 (6 bases). The V end lost 4 bases, the J end lost 5 bases, and 8 bases lay between the germline ends. The germline V gene encodes CDR1 DFQATT and CDR2 SNEGSKA (reference sequence). This CDR3 has 11 residues. The CDR3 nucleotides read TGCAGTGCTAACAGGGAGGAGACCCAGTACTTC. Amino acid sequence: CSANREETQYF.

This chain links TRBV2 with TRBJ2-7, with a weak D call TRBD1 (6 bases). V was pared by 6 bases and J by 2 bases, with 8 bases between. Germline CDR1 SNHLY, CDR2 FYNNEI. The CDR3 is made up of 12 amino acids. CDR3 sequence: CASSRTAYEQYF. The CDR3 DNA reads TGTGCCAGCAGCCGGACAGCCTACGAGCAGTACTTC.

The chain joins TRBV5-1 to TRBJ2-1; TRBD2 is a possible D gene (5 bases). V lost 4 bases to trimming and J lost 8 bases, with 19 bases between them. The CDR3 spans 15 residues. Germline CDR1 is SGHRS and CDR2 is YFSETQ. In DNA form, the CDR3 reads TGCGCCAGCAGCAACCGGGATCCTGGGTGGGATGAGCAGTTCTTC. It encodes CASSNRDPGWDEQFF.